This is a list of T cell receptor beta chains from one sample in a study of cytomegalovirus exposure and HLA in healthy donors. Sequencing was performed with immunoSEQ multiplex PCR; in TCRdb, only in-frame clones are kept and a portion is missing. The sample records some 70,000 clones, approximately 84% being singletons. Sequences were obtained from PBMCs. The receptors were gathered from a woman in her forties or fifties in good health and CMV-seronegative. Both conserved end residues are part of each CDR3. A D gene is named only where the DNA matches it firmly. Only part of the rows carry a size: once, few, many, or a class if the clone is expanded.

size	V	D	J	CDR3	DNA
once	TRBV7-3	.	TRBJ1-1	CASSQSYGNTEAFF	TGTGCCAGCAGCCAAAGCTATGGGAACACTGAAGCTTTCTTT
.	TRBV9	TRBD2	TRBJ2-5	CASSPFTSGEETQYF	TGTGCCAGCAGCCCGTTTACTAGCGGAGAAGAGACCCAGTACTTC
.	TRBV27	TRBD2	TRBJ2-7	CASSTTSGNYEQYF	TGTGCCAGCAGTACGACTAGCGGAAACTACGAGCAGTACTTC
.	TRBV15	.	TRBJ2-3	CATRTGSTDTQYF	TGTGCCACCCGTACCGGGTCCACAGATACGCAGTATTTT
.	TRBV10-3	.	TRBJ2-3	CAITSGGTSTDTQYF	TGTGCCATCACCTCTGGAGGTACTTCCACAGATACGCAGTATTTT
once	TRBV10-3	.	TRBJ2-1	CAISVGGGHNEQFF	TGTGCCATCAGTGTCGGCGGGGGCCACAATGAGCAGTTCTTC
once	TRBV6-1	.	TRBJ2-3	CASSLMRTDTQYF	TGTGCCAGCAGTCTTATGCGAACAGATACGCAGTATTTT
.	TRBV7-9	TRBD2	TRBJ2-1	CASSSGLGVLNEQFF	TGTGCCAGCAGCTCGGGACTAGGGGTTTTGAATGAGCAGTTCTTC
.	TRBV28	.	TRBJ1-2	CASSLLGGPWNYGYTF	TGTGCCAGCAGTTTACTGGGGGGACCCTGGAACTATGGCTACACCTTC
few	TRBV5-4	TRBD1	TRBJ2-3	CASSLQGPDTQYF	TGTGCCAGCAGCTTACAGGGGCCAGATACGCAGTATTTT
.	TRBV5-1	TRBD1	TRBJ2-7	CASSLAFDRGIPEQYF	TGCGCCAGCAGCTTGGCCTTCGACAGGGGAATACCCGAGCAGTACTTC
.	TRBV28	TRBD2	TRBJ2-1	CASSSGGLAGGPEFF	TGTGCCAGCAGTTCAGGGGGACTAGCGGGAGGGCCGGAGTTCTTC
.	TRBV27	.	TRBJ2-5	CASSLNPFQETQYF	TGTGCCAGCAGTTTAAATCCCTTCCAAGAGACCCAGTACTTC
.	TRBV10-3	.	TRBJ2-7	CAIRASSYEQYF	TGTGCCATCAGGGCCAGCTCCTACGAGCAGTACTTC
.	TRBV18	TRBD1	TRBJ2-5	CASSPLQGQETQYF	TGTGCCAGCTCACCACTACAGGGGCAAGAGACCCAGTACTTC
once	TRBV9	TRBD2	TRBJ2-3	CASSVPSGGVTDTQYF	TGTGCCAGCAGCGTACCTAGCGGGGGGGTCACAGATACGCAGTATTTT
.	TRBV6-1	TRBD1	TRBJ1-2	CASSAPMTGPF	TGTGCCAGCAGCGCTCCTATGACAGGGCCCTTC
.	TRBV28	TRBD1	TRBJ1-2	CASRLRDRPLNYGYTF	TGTGCCAGTCGTCTTCGGGACAGGCCCCTCAACTATGGCTACACCTTC
.	TRBV27	.	TRBJ2-3	CASGRFQGTDTQYF	TGTGCCAGCGGCCGTTTTCAGGGAACAGATACGCAGTATTTT
.	TRBV27	TRBD1	TRBJ1-5	CASSTWTGNQPQHF	TGTGCCAGCAGTACGTGGACAGGTAATCAGCCCCAGCATTTT
.	TRBV30	.	TRBJ2-3	CASEGSRTDTQYF	TGTGCCTCGGAGGGGTCGAGGACAGATACGCAGTATTTT
.	TRBV5-4	.	TRBJ1-1	CASSSTTVTEAFF	TGTGCCAGCAGCTCTACGACAGTCACTGAAGCTTTCTTT
.	TRBV4-1	.	TRBJ2-1	CASSQEQGTYNEQFF	TGCGCCAGCAGCCAAGAACAGGGAACCTACAATGAGCAGTTCTTC
.	TRBV28	.	TRBJ1-3	CASSLRAGSSGNTIYF	TGTGCCAGCAGTTTGAGGGCCGGGAGCTCTGGAAACACCATATATTTT
.	TRBV16	.	TRBJ1-3	CASSQVPSGNTIYF	TGTGCCAGCAGCCAAGTCCCGTCTGGAAACACCATATATTTT
.	TRBV18	.	TRBJ2-7	CASSPPAGVRTYEQYF	TGTGCCAGCTCACCACCGGCAGGGGTGAGAACCTACGAGCAGTACTTC
.	TRBV6-5	TRBD1	TRBJ1-2	CASRVGTGLYGYTF	TGTGCCAGCCGAGTTGGGACAGGCCTCTATGGCTACACCTTC
.	TRBV7-2	TRBD2	TRBJ2-3	CASSLVGLAGGGFVYF	TGTGCCAGCAGCTTAGTGGGACTAGCGGGAGGAGGGTTTGTCTATTTT
.	TRBV6-1	TRBD1	TRBJ1-6	CASSETRQGNSPLHF	TGTGCCAGCAGTGAAACGAGACAGGGTAATTCACCCCTCCACTTT
.	TRBV15	TRBD1	TRBJ1-2	CATSGGTGVFGYTF	TGTGCCACCAGCGGGGGGACAGGAGTTTTTGGCTACACCTTC
.	TRBV6-1	.	TRBJ2-7	CASRLDTATYEQYF	TGTGCCAGCAGACTGGACACTGCAACCTACGAGCAGTACTTC
.	TRBV7-2	TRBD2	TRBJ2-2	CASSLRGGAGELFF	TGTGCCAGCAGCTTACGGGGGGGCGCCGGGGAGCTGTTTTTT
.	TRBV4-3	.	TRBJ1-2	CASSQDLTGIYGYTF	TGCGCCAGCAGCCAAGACCTGACAGGAATCTATGGCTACACCTTC
.	TRBV6-1	.	TRBJ1-2	CASSEYAGRGVYGYTF	TGTGCCAGCAGTGAGTACGCGGGCAGAGGAGTCTATGGCTACACCTTC
.	TRBV5-8	.	TRBJ2-3	CASSSPLSETLSTDTQYF	TGTGCCAGCAGCTCACCCCTAAGCGAGACTTTAAGCACAGATACGCAGTATTTT
once	TRBV19	TRBD2	TRBJ2-4	CATRGDKNIQYF	TGTGCTACCCGGGGGGACAAAAACATTCAGTACTTC
.	TRBV28	.	TRBJ2-4	CASSLGGRGNIQYF	TGTGCCAGCAGTTTAGGAGGGAGAGGAAACATTCAGTACTTC
.	TRBV18	TRBD1	TRBJ2-7	CASSEDRVGLSF	TGTGCCAGCTCAGAAGACAGGGTCGGGCTAAGTTTC
few	TRBV25-1	.	TRBJ2-1	CASRATGPYNEQFF	TGTGCCAGCAGGGCGACAGGACCTTACAATGAGCAGTTCTTC
.	TRBV5-8	.	TRBJ1-2	CASSSRAGYTF	TGTGCCAGCAGCAGCAGGGCTGGCTACACCTTC
once	TRBV5-1	.	TRBJ2-7	CASSLTGGPYEQYF	TGCGCCAGCAGCTTAACAGGCGGCCCCTACGAGCAGTACTTC
.	TRBV29-1	TRBD2	TRBJ2-3	CSVEEEGETSGEADTQYF	TGCAGCGTTGAAGAAGAGGGGGAAACTAGCGGGGAGGCAGATACGCAGTATTTT
.	TRBV29-1	.	TRBJ2-1	CSASLKNEQFF	TGCAGCGCCTCTCTAAAGAATGAGCAGTTCTTC
.	TRBV5-6	TRBD2	TRBJ2-2	CASSYLAGGTGELFF	TGTGCCAGCAGCTACTTAGCGGGGGGAACCGGGGAGCTGTTTTTT
.	TRBV2	TRBD1	TRBJ2-7	CASSDGRGNDEQYF	TGTGCCAGCAGTGACGGCAGGGGGAACGACGAGCAGTACTTC